The 17 T cell receptor beta chains presented below share a single source sample, sequenced in a study of T cells in Graves' hyperthyroidism and ophthalmopathy. Amplification of TCR beta CDR3 regions was performed using RNA transcripts as template. The HTBI primer set served for first-round RT-PCR of the TCR CDR3. TCRdb fed the multiplex PCR reads into MiXCR, producing one record per CDR3 protein. Found here are about 500,000 distinct CDR3 sequences, roughly 15% of them singletons; the top ten hold 29%. Sequencing was carried out using blood. All receptors derive from a woman in her thirties with Graves' ophthalmopathy.

This clonotype was seen ten or more times. J is TRBJ2-7 and V is TRBV7-9, with D possibly being TRBD1 (6 bases). The ends were cut back, 3 bases at V and 2 bases at J, with 11 bases in the middle. CDR1 is SEHNR and CDR2 is FQNEAQ in the germline V gene (reference sequence). CDR3 size: 14 residues. The CDR3 DNA follows: TGTGCCAGCAGCTTCGGACAGTCTGCCTACGAGCAGTACTTC. Protein: CASSFGQSAYEQYF.

This clonotype showed up just a few times. J is TRBJ2-1 and V is TRBV7-6; D gene uncertain. The germline CDR1 and CDR2 sequences are SGHVS and FNYEAQ. The ends were cut back, 2 bases at V and 5 bases at J, with 10 bases in the middle. The CDR3 is 14 amino acids. This CDR3 reads CASSLMVENNEQFF. The CDR3 DNA reads as TGTGCCAGCAGCTTAATGGTGGAGAACAATGAGCAGTTCTTC.

This clonotype was seen a handful of times. The chain recombines TRBV4-1 with TRBJ1-4, with unresolved D. Trimming cost V 2 bases and J 1 base, with 17 bases left between them. The CDR3 extends over 18 amino acids. Germline CDR1 and CDR2: MGHRA and YSYEKL. The CDR3 region is CASSQWPGPFGTNEKLFF. For the CDR3, the DNA is TGCGCCAGCAGCCAATGGCCGGGCCCCTTCGGAACTAATGAAAAACTGTTTTTT.

This clonotype has just a few counts. The V and J genes are TRBV4-3 and TRBJ2-1; TRBD2 matches 9 bases. CDR3 length: 15 amino acids. Per the germline V gene, CDR1 is LGHNA and CDR2 is YSLEER. V lost 3 bases, J lost 7 bases, and 7 bases stayed unmatched. The CDR3 DNA is TGCGCCAGCAGCCAGCGCGGGGGGGGGTGGAATGAGCAGTTCTTC. Its protein is CASSQRGGGWNEQFF.

The count of this clonotype is one. CDR3 protein: CASSTREASTDTQYF. The CDR3, as DNA: TGTGCCAGCAGTACGAGGGAGGCCAGCACAGATACGCAGTATTTT. V and J are TRBV11-2 and TRBJ2-3, with D possibly matching TRBD2 (6 bases). CDR3 size: 15 residues. The germline V gene has CDR1 SGHAT and CDR2 FQNNGV. V lost 6 bases to trimming and J lost 0 bases, with 13 bases between them.

This clonotype was observed at least ten times. The V call is TRBV7-8, the J call TRBJ2-2; D perhaps matches TRBD1 (6 bases). This CDR3 region has 13 residues. Trimming took 5 bases from V and 7 from J, leaving 11 bases between them. Germline V gene lookup returns CDR1 SGHVS and CDR2 FQNEAQ. The CDR3 here is CASSLRGGGELFF. In DNA form, the CDR3 reads TGTGCCAGCAGCCTCAGGGGTGGCGGGGAGCTGTTTTTT. Based on the CDR3 plus reference TRBV7-8 and TRBJ2-2, the full variable domain is GAGVSQSPRYKVAKRGQDVALRCDPISGHVSLFWYQQALGQGPEFLTYFQNEAQLDKSGLPSDRFFAERPEGSVSTLKIQRTQQEDSAVYLCASSLRGGGELFFGEGSRLTVL.

The chain combines TRBV27 with TRBJ2-7; unclear D gene. CDR1 is MNHEY, CDR2 SMNVEV, per germline (reference sequence). Trimming removed 2 bases from V and 7 bases from J, with 9 bases in between. The CDR3 sequence is 12 residues long. The CDR3: CASSLNSREQYF. In DNA, the CDR3 is TGTGCCAGCAGTTTAAATTCTAGGGAGCAGTACTTC.

Regarding this clonotype: Possible read error: a much larger clone is one base away. This CDR3 is missing its conserved last phenylalanine or tryptophan, likely due to a read error. This rearrangement joins TRBV7-8 to TRBJ2-5, with D possibly being TRBD1 (6 bases). The V end lost 4 bases, the J end lost 5 bases, and 14 bases lay between the germline ends. The germline gives CDR1 SGHVS, CDR2 FQNEAQ. This CDR3 has 14 amino acids. CDR3 sequence (DNA): TGTGCCAGCAGCTCCAGACAGGTGTCCGAGACCCAGTACCTC. It yields the protein CASSSRQVSETQYL.

This clonotype ranks as medium-sized. V usage is TRBV4-1 and J usage is TRBJ2-3; 10 bases are a match to TRBD2. The length of the CDR3 is 20 residues. The V and J ends lost 0 bases and 0 bases, in that order; junction bases with no gene match: 12. CDR1 and CDR2 from the germline V gene are MGHRA and YSYEKL. CDR3 region: CASSQDFPSGRASSTDTQYF. The CDR3 nucleotides are TGCGCCAGCAGCCAAGATTTCCCTAGCGGGAGAGCTTCTAGCACAGATACGCAGTATTTT.

This clonotype turned up a few times. This chain joins TRBV10-3 and TRBJ2-2; TRBD2 matches at 8 bases. Germline CDR1 and CDR2: ENHRY and SYGVKD. With 6 bases clipped from V and 1 base from J, the junction kept 7 bases outside the gene matches. There are 16 residues in the CDR3. The CDR3 region is CAISSTSARNTGELFF. CDR3 sequence (DNA): TGTGCCATCAGCTCGACTAGCGCCAGGAACACCGGGGAGCTGTTTTTT.

The chain joins TRBV20-1 to TRBJ2-7; a possible D gene is TRBD2 (5 bases). V dropped 6 bases and J dropped 3 bases, with 18 bases sitting between them. There are 14 residues in the CDR3. The germline V gene has CDR1 DFQATT and CDR2 SNEGSKA (reference sequence). CDR3 nucleotide sequence: TGCAGTGCCACTAGACCTGACCCAGACTACGAGCAGTACTTC. It translates to CSATRPDPDYEQYF.

The gene calls are TRBV4-3 and TRBJ1-1; D gene unclear. The CDR3 loop spans 14 amino acids. V was pared by 4 bases and J by 1 base, with 10 bases between. Germline assignment: CDR1 LGHNA and CDR2 YSLEER. In nucleotides, the CDR3 is TGCGCCAGCAGCCGTACGACGTGGAACACTGAAGCTTTCTTT. Encoded protein: CASSRTTWNTEAFF.

This clonotype has just a few counts. V and J are TRBV28 and TRBJ1-5; TRBD1 agrees at 7 bases. Germline loops: CDR1 MDHEN, CDR2 SYDVKM. V trimming: 10 bases; J trimming: 3 bases; junction bases outside the gene matches: 12. The CDR3 runs 15 residues. This CDR3 is CATRTGGKVNQPQHF. The CDR3 region has the DNA TGTGCCACCCGGACAGGCGGTAAAGTCAATCAGCCCCAGCATTTT.

Many counts were recorded for this clonotype. V and J are TRBV11-2 and TRBJ1-1; D is uncertain. Trimming took 4 bases from V and 8 from J, leaving 14 bases between them. CDR3 length: 13 amino acids. Germline CDR1 is SGHAT and CDR2 is FQNNGV. CDR3 sequence: CASSSSFQSEAFF. The CDR3 DNA sequence: TGTGCCAGCAGCTCTTCGTTTCAGTCCGAAGCTTTCTTT.

This clonotype appeared many times. This sequence joins TRBV5-1 and TRBJ2-7, with TRBD2 identical over 13 bases. The germline V gene encodes CDR1 SGHRS and CDR2 YFSETQ. The CDR3 is 19 amino acids. Trimming cost V 0 bases and J 3 bases; bases outside gene matches: 12. This chain's CDR3 is CASSLELAGGPPTGYEQYF. The CDR3 coding sequence is TGCGCCAGCAGCTTGGAACTAGCGGGAGGGCCCCCGACCGGCTACGAGCAGTACTTC.

This clonotype appeared a few times. V is TRBV6-2 or TRBV6-3 and J is TRBJ2-4; 10 nucleotides align to TRBD2. The CDR3 totals 19 residues. Germline CDR1 reads MNHEY; CDR2 reads SVGEGT. Unmatched junction bases numbered 16, after V lost 7 bases and J lost 1 base. CDR3 DNA sequence: TGTGCCAGCACCAATGGGTACAGCGGGAGGGATCTTGCCAAAAACATTCAGTACTTC. It translates to CASTNGYSGRDLAKNIQYF.

This clonotype has ten or more counts. The rearrangement links TRBV4-3 to TRBJ2-3; unclear D gene. V shed 0 bases and J shed 5 bases, with 12 bases lying between them. The CDR3 is made up of 15 amino acids. CDR1 and CDR2 from the germline V gene are LGHNA and YSLEER. The CDR3 nucleotides are TGCGCCAGCAGCCAAGATGGGGTCGGTAGAGATACGCAGTATTTT. Residues: CASSQDGVGRDTQYF.